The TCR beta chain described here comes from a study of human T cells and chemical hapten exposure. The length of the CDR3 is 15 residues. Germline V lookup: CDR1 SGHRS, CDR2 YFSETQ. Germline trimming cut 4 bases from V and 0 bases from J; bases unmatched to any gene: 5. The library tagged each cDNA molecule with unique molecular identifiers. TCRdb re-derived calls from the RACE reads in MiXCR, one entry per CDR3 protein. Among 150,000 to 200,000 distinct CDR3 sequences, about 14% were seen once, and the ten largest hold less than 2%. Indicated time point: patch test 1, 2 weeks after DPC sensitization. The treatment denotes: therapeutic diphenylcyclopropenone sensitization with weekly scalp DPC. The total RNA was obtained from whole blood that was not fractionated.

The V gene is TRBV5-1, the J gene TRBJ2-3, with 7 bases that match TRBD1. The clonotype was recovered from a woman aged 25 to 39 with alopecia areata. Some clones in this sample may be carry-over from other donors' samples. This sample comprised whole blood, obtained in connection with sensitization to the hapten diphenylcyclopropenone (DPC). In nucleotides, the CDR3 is TGCGCCAGCAGCCCGGGACAGACTAGCACAGATACGCAGTATTTT. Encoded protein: CASSPGQTSTDTQYF.